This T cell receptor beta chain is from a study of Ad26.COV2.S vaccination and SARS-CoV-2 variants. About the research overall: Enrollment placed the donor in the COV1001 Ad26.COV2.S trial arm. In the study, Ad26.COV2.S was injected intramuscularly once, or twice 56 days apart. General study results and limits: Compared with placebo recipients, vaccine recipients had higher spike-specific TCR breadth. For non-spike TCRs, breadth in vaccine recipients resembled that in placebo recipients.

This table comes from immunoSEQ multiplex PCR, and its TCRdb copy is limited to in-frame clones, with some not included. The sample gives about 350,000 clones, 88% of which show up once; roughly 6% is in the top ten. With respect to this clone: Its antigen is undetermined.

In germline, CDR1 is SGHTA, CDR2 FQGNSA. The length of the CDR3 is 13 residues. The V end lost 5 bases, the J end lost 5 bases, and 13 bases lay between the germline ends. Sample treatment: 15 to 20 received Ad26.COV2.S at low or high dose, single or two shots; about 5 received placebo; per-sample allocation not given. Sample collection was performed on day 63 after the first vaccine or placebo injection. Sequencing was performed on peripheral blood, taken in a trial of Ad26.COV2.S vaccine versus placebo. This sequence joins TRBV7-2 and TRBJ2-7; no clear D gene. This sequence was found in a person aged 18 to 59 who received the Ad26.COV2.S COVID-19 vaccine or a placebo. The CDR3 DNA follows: TGTGCCAGCAGCGATATGAGTTTCGACGAGCAGTACTTC. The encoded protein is CASSDMSFDEQYF.